These T cell receptor beta chains were read from a single sample in a study of cytomegalovirus exposure and HLA in healthy donors. Repertoires were generated with immunoSEQ multiplex PCR, while TCRdb's copy carries only in-frame clones and drops some. The sample shows 110,000 to 150,000 clones, 72% of them seen only once. Sequences were obtained from PBMCs. The receptors originated from a man aged 35-49 years in good health and CMV-seronegative. Each CDR3 is given with its conserved first and last residue. A D gene is named only where the DNA matches it firmly. Some rows have no size entry. The others give once, few or many, or a class for an expanded clone.

J gene: TRBJ2-3
D gene: TRBD1
V gene: TRBV6-5
clone size: -
CDR3 DNA: TGTGCCAGCAGGAGGACAGGACATCGAGATACGCAGTATTTT
CDR3 protein: CASRRTGHRDTQYF

J gene: TRBJ2-3
D gene: -
V gene: TRBV10-3
clone size: once
CDR3 DNA: TGTGCCATCAGTGAGAGGAGACAGGCAACTAGCACAGATACGCAGTATTTT
CDR3 protein: CAISERRQATSTDTQYF

J gene: TRBJ2-7
D gene: TRBD2
V gene: TRBV7-8
clone size: -
CDR3 DNA: TGTGCCAGCAGCTCTAGCGGGAGGGCCTACGAGCAGTACTTC
CDR3 protein: CASSSSGRAYEQYF

J gene: TRBJ1-2
D gene: -
V gene: TRBV5-1
clone size: -
CDR3 DNA: TGCGCCAGCAGTGGGGAGGACTATGGCTACACCTTC
CDR3 protein: CASSGEDYGYTF

J gene: TRBJ1-6
D gene: -
V gene: TRBV9
clone size: few
CDR3 DNA: TGTGCCAGCAGCGTAGTCGGGAATTCACCCCTCCACTTT
CDR3 protein: CASSVVGNSPLHF

J gene: TRBJ2-1
D gene: -
V gene: TRBV9
clone size: -
CDR3 DNA: TGTGCCATCCAGGCCTCCTACAATGAGCAGTTCTTC
CDR3 protein: CAIQASYNEQFF

J gene: TRBJ2-2
D gene: TRBD2
V gene: TRBV7-9
clone size: -
CDR3 DNA: TGTGCAGACGCGGGAGCCGGCGCCGGGGAGCTGTTTTTT
CDR3 protein: CADAGAGAGELFF

J gene: TRBJ1-1
D gene: -
V gene: TRBV2
clone size: -
CDR3 DNA: TGTGCCAGTGGCAGGGTATCTGAAGCTTTCTTT
CDR3 protein: CASGRVSEAFF

J gene: TRBJ2-6
D gene: TRBD1
V gene: TRBV12-5
clone size: -
CDR3 DNA: TGTGCTAGTGGTTTGGTATCAGGACAGGGGGTGAGCGCCCTCTCTGGGGCCAACGTCCTGACTTTC
CDR3 protein: CASGLVSGQGVSALSGANVLTF

J gene: TRBJ1-1
D gene: -
V gene: TRBV18
clone size: -
CDR3 DNA: TGTGCCAGCTCACTACAGCAGAACACTGAAGCTTTCTTT
CDR3 protein: CASSLQQNTEAFF

J gene: TRBJ2-1
D gene: TRBD2
V gene: TRBV6-5
clone size: -
CDR3 DNA: TGTGCCAGCAACCCGGGACTAGCGCTCCCCAATGAGCAGTTCTTC
CDR3 protein: CASNPGLALPNEQFF

J gene: TRBJ1-5
D gene: TRBD1
V gene: TRBV6-6
clone size: few
CDR3 DNA: TGTGCCAGCAGCCTTGGACAGGCGGTTCAGGGGCCCCAGCATTTT
CDR3 protein: CASSLGQAVQGPQHF

J gene: TRBJ1-5
D gene: -
V gene: TRBV19
clone size: once
CDR3 DNA: TGTGCCAGTAGTTGGACAGTTGTGGAGCCCCAGCATTTT
CDR3 protein: CASSWTVVEPQHF

J gene: TRBJ1-4
D gene: TRBD1
V gene: TRBV19
clone size: -
CDR3 DNA: TGTGCCAGTAGTCAGGACAGGGGGAGCTTTGAAAAACTGTTTTTT
CDR3 protein: CASSQDRGSFEKLFF

J gene: TRBJ1-2
D gene: TRBD1
V gene: TRBV6-1
clone size: -
CDR3 DNA: TGTGCCAGCAGTGAACCTGGGACAGGGGATTTGAGTGGCTACACCTTC
CDR3 protein: CASSEPGTGDLSGYTF

J gene: TRBJ2-7
D gene: -
V gene: TRBV6-5
clone size: -
CDR3 DNA: TGTGCCAGCAGTGACACCGCCTCCTACGAGCAGTACTTC
CDR3 protein: CASSDTASYEQYF

J gene: TRBJ1-6
D gene: -
V gene: TRBV28
clone size: -
CDR3 DNA: TGTGCCAGCAGTTCCTGGCCCTCCCGATATAATTCACCCCTCCACTTT
CDR3 protein: CASSSWPSRYNSPLHF

J gene: TRBJ1-3
D gene: TRBD1
V gene: TRBV5-6
clone size: once
CDR3 DNA: TGTGCCAGCAGCCAGGGACAGGGGGTTCTCACCATATATTTT
CDR3 protein: CASSQGQGVLTIYF

J gene: TRBJ1-1
D gene: TRBD1
V gene: TRBV5-6
clone size: -
CDR3 DNA: TGTGCCAGCAGCTTAGGTGCAGGGGGCACTGAAGCTTTCTTT
CDR3 protein: CASSLGAGGTEAFF

J gene: TRBJ2-7
D gene: -
V gene: TRBV19
clone size: -
CDR3 DNA: TGTGCCAGTAGCTCGGGTCGAGACAGCTCCTACGAGCAGTACTTC
CDR3 protein: CASSSGRDSSYEQYF

J gene: TRBJ1-2
D gene: -
V gene: TRBV12-2
clone size: -
CDR3 DNA: TGTGCAAGTCGCTGGGGAGGGATTGGCTACCCCTTC
CDR3 protein: CASRWGGIGYPF

J gene: TRBJ2-7
D gene: TRBD2
V gene: TRBV5-1
clone size: -
CDR3 DNA: TGCGCCAGCAGCTTCACAGGGGGACTAGCGGGAGACGAGCAGTACTTC
CDR3 protein: CASSFTGGLAGDEQYF

J gene: TRBJ2-6
D gene: -
V gene: TRBV2
clone size: -
CDR3 DNA: TGTGCCAGCAGTGTAGAGTACTCTGGGGCCAACGTCCTGACTTTC
CDR3 protein: CASSVEYSGANVLTF

J gene: TRBJ2-7
D gene: TRBD2
V gene: TRBV18
clone size: -
CDR3 DNA: TGTGCCAGCTCCTTACGGGGAGGGGACGAGCAGTACTTC
CDR3 protein: CASSLRGGDEQYF

J gene: TRBJ1-5
D gene: -
V gene: TRBV19
clone size: -
CDR3 DNA: TGTGCCAGTAACGGGGCCAGGGGACCCGGACCCGATCAGCCCCAGCATTTT
CDR3 protein: CASNGARGPGPDQPQHF

J gene: TRBJ1-2
D gene: -
V gene: TRBV5-1
clone size: -
CDR3 DNA: TGCGCCAGCAGCTTGGCCGGGGGGGATCGGGGCTACACCTTC
CDR3 protein: CASSLAGGDRGYTF

J gene: TRBJ2-5
D gene: TRBD1
V gene: TRBV30
clone size: few
CDR3 DNA: TGTGCCTGGAGGGACAGGGTCGGGGAGACCCAGTACTTC
CDR3 protein: CAWRDRVGETQYF

J gene: TRBJ2-3
D gene: -
V gene: TRBV7-3
clone size: -
CDR3 DNA: TGTGCCAGCAGCTTAGGTCGAGTGGGCACAGATACGCAGTATTTT
CDR3 protein: CASSLGRVGTDTQYF

J gene: TRBJ1-4
D gene: -
V gene: TRBV15
clone size: -
CDR3 DNA: TGTGCCACCAGCAGAGATATCCCAAGGCGGATAACTAATGAAAAACTGTTTTTT
CDR3 protein: CATSRDIPRRITNEKLFF

J gene: TRBJ2-7
D gene: -
V gene: TRBV6-1
clone size: -
CDR3 DNA: TGTGCCAGCAGAACGCAGATTGCCTACGAGCAGTACTTC
CDR3 protein: CASRTQIAYEQYF

J gene: TRBJ2-7
D gene: -
V gene: TRBV2
clone size: once
CDR3 DNA: TGTGCCAGCAGTGCTCGGGACGAGCAGTACTTC
CDR3 protein: CASSARDEQYF

J gene: TRBJ2-1
D gene: -
V gene: TRBV28
clone size: -
CDR3 DNA: TGTGCCAGCACCCAGTCGGGGATGGATAGCAATGAGCAGTTCTTC
CDR3 protein: CASTQSGMDSNEQFF